The 2 T cell receptor beta chains in this list originate from one sample, sequenced in a study of T-cell memory formation after mild COVID-19. TCRdb recomputed calls from the 5' RACE reads with MiXCR, one row per CDR3 protein. The repertoire consists of around 450,000 distinct CDR3 sequences, with roughly a quarter occurring once and the leading ten covering roughly 8.7%. The material sequenced was PBMCs or a T cell subset sorted from them (not recorded which). Source of these receptors: an adult woman who had mild COVID-19 (a few samples of this study predate the infection). Cell type and time point are not known.

The genes are TRBV7-9 and TRBJ2-5, with D tentatively TRBD1 (6 bases). V was trimmed by 5 bases and J by 5 bases, leaving 15 bases between them. Germline CDR1 reads SEHNR; CDR2 reads FQNEAQ (reference sequence). This CDR3 has 14 amino acids. For the CDR3, the DNA is TGTGCCAGCAGCCCGCCAGGGGAATGGGAGACCCAGTACTTC. Amino acid sequence: CASSPPGEWETQYF. Looking up the rest from reference TRBV7-9 and TRBJ2-5 gives the full variable domain: DTGVSQNPRHKITKRGQNVTFRCDPISEHNRLYWYRQTLGQGPEFLTYFQNEAQLEKSRLLSDRFSAERPKGSFSTLEIQRTEQGDSAMYLCASSPPGEWETQYFGPGTRLLVL.

This chain connects TRBV3-1 to TRBJ2-2; 11 nucleotides match TRBD2. The CDR3 covers 17 residues. Germline V gives CDR1 LGHDT, CDR2 YNNKEL (reference sequence). V lost 4 bases and J lost 0; bases outside the gene matches: 4. In nucleotides, the CDR3 is TGTGCCAGCAGCCGGGGACTAGCGGTTTCGAACACCGGGGAGCTGTTTTTT. Encoded protein: CASSRGLAVSNTGELFF. The variable domain in full, with the rest retrieved from reference TRBV3-1 and TRBJ2-2, is DTAVSQTPKYLVTQMGNDKSIKCEQNLGHDTMYWYKQDSKKFLKIMFSYNNKELIINETVPNRFSPKSPDKAHLNLHINSLELGDSAVYFCASSRGLAVSNTGELFFGEGSRLTVL.